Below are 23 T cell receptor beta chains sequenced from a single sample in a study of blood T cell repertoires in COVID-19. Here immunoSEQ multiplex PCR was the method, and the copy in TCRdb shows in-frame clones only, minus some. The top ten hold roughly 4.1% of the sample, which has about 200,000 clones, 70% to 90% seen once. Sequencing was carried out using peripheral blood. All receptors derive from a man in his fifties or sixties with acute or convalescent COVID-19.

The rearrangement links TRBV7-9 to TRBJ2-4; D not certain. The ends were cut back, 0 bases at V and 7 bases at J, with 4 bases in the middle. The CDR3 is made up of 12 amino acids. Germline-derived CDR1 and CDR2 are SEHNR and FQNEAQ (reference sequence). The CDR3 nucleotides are TGTGCCAGCAGCTTAGCATCGAACATTCAGTACTTC. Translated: CASSLASNIQYF.

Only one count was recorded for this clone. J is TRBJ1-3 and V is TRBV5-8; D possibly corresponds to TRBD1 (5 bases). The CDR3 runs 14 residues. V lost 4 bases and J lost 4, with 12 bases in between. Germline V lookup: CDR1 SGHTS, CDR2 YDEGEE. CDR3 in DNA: TGTGCCAGCAGCCCACGGGCAGGGGGAAACACCATATATTTT. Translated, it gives CASSPRAGGNTIYF.

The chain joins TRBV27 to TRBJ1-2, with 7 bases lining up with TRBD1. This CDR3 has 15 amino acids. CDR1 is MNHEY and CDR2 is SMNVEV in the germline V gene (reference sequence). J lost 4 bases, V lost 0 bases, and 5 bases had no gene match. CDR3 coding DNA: TGTGCCAGCAGTTTATCGGGCAGGGGGGCCTATGGCTACACCTTC. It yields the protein CASSLSGRGAYGYTF.

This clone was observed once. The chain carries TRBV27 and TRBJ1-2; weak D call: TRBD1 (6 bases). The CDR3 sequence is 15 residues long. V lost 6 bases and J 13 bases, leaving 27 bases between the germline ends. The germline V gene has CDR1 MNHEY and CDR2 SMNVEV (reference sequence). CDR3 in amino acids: CASRLSPVQGLPITF. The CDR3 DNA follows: TGTGCCAGCAGACTATCCCCGGTTCAGGGGCTCCCTATCACCTTC.

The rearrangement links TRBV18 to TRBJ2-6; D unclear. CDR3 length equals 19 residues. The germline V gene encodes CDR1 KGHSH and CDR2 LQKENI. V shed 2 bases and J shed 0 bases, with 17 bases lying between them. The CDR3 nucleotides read TGTGCCAGCTCACCATATTTGGGCAGGAAAAGCTCTGGGGCCAACGTCCTGACTTTC. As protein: CASSPYLGRKSSGANVLTF.

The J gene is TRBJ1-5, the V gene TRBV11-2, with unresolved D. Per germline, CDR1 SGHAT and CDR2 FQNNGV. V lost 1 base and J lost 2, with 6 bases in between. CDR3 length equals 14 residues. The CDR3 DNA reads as TGTGCCAGCAGCTTAGCTGGGCGCAATCAGCCCCAGCATTTT. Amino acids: CASSLAGRNQPQHF.

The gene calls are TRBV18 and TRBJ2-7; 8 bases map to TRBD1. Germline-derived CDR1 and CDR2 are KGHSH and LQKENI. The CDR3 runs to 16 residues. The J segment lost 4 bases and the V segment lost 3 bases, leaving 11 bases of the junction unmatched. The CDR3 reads CASSPTGQGGFYEQYF. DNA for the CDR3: TGTGCCAGCTCACCGACAGGACAGGGCGGGTTTTACGAGCAGTACTTC.

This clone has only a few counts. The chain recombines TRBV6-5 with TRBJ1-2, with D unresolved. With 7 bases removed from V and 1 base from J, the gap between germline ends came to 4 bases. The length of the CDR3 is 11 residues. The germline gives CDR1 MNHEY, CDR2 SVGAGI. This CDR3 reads CASMSNYGYTF. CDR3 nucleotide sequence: TGTGCCAGCATGAGTAACTATGGCTACACCTTC.

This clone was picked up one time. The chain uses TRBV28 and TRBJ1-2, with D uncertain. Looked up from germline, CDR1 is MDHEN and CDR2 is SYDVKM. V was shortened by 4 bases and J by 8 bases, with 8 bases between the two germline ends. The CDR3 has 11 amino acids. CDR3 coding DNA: TGTGCCAGCAGTTCCTCGGGGGGCTACACCTTC. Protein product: CASSSSGGYTF.

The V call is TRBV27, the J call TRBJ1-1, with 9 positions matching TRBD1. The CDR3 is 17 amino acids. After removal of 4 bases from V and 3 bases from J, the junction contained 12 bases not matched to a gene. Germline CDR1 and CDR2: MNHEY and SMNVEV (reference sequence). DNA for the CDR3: TGTGCCAGCAGTTATGAGATAATGGGACAGGGTTACACTGAAGCTTTCTTT. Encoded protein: CASSYEIMGQGYTEAFF.

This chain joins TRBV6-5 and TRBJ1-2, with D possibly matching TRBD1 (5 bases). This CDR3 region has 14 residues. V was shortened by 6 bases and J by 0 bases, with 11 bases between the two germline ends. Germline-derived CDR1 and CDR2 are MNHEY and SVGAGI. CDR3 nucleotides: TGTGCCAGCAGACCCTGGGGCTCTAACTATGGCTACACCTTC. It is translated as CASRPWGSNYGYTF.

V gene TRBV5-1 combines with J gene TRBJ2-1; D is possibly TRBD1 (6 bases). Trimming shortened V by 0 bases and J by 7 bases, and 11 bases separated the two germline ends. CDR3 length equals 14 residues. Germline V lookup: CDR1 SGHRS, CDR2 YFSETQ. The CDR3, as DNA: TGCGCCAGCAGCTTGGAGGGGGTTTCAAATGAGCAGTTCTTC. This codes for CASSLEGVSNEQFF.

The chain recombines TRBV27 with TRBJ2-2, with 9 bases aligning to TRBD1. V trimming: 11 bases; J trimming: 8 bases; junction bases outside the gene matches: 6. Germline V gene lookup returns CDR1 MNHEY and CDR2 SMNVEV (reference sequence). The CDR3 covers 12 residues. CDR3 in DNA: TGTGCCGTCGGGGACAGGGCGGGGGAGCTGTTTTTT. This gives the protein CAVGDRAGELFF.

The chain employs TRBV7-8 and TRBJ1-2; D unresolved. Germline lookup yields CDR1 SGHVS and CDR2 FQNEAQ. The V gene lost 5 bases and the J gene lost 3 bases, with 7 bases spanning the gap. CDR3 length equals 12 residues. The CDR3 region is CASSPNDYGYTF. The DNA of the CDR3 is TGTGCCAGCAGCCCTAACGACTATGGCTACACCTTC.

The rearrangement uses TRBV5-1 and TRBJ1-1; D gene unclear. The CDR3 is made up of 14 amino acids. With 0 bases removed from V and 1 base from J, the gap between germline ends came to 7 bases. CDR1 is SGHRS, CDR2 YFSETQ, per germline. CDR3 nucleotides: TGCGCCAGCAGCTTGGGAGATCAGAACACTGAAGCTTTCTTT. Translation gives CASSLGDQNTEAFF.

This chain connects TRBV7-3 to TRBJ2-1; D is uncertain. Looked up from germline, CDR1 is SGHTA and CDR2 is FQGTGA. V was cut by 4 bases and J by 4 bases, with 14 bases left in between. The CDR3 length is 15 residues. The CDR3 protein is CASSSPGLAYNEQFF. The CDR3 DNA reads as TGTGCCAGCAGCTCTCCCGGTCTCGCATACAATGAGCAGTTCTTC.

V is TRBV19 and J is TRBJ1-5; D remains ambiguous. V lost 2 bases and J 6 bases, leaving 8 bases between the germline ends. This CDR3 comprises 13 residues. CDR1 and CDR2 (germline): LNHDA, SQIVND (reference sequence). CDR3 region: CASSISRGQPQHF. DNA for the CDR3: TGTGCCAGTAGTATATCTCGGGGTCAGCCCCAGCATTTT.

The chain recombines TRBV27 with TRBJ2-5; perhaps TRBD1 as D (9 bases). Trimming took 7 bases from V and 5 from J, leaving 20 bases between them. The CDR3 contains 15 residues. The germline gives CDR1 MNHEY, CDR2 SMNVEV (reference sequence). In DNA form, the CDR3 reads TGTGCCAGCACCACAACAGGGGGCGGGAGGGAGACCCAGTACTTC. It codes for CASTTTGGGRETQYF.

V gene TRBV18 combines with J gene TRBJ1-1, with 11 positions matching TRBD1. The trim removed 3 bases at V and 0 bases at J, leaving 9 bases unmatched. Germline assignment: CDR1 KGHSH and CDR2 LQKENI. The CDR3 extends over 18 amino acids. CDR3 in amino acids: CASSPRGTGGGMNTEAFF. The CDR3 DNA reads TGTGCCAGCTCACCCAGGGGGACAGGGGGTGGGATGAACACTGAAGCTTTCTTT.

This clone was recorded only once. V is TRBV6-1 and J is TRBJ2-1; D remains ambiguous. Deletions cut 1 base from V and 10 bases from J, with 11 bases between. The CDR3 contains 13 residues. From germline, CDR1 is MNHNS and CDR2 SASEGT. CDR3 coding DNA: TGTGCCAGCAGTGAAGTAGCCGTTGGGGAGCAGTTCTTC. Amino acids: CASSEVAVGEQFF.

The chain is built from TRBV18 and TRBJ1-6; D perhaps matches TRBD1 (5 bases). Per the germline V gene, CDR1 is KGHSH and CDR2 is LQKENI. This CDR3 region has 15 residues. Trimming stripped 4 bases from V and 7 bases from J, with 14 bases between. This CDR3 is CASSRLRVENSPLHF. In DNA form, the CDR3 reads TGTGCCAGCTCACGTCTCAGGGTGGAAAATTCACCCCTCCACTTT.

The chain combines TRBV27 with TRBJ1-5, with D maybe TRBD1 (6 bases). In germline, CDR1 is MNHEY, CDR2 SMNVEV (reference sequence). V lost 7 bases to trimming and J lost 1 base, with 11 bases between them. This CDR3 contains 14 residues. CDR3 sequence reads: CASKLQGSNQPQHF. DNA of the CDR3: TGTGCCAGCAAGTTACAGGGAAGCAATCAGCCCCAGCATTTT.

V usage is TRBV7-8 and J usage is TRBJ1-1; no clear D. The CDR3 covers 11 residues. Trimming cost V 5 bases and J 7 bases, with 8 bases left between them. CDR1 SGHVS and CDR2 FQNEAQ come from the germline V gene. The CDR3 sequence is CASSLGVEAFF. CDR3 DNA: TGTGCCAGCAGCCTTGGAGTTGAAGCTTTCTTT. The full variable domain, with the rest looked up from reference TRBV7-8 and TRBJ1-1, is GAGVSQSPRYKVAKRGQDVALRCDPISGHVSLFWYQQALGQGPEFLTYFQNEAQLDKSGLPSDRFFAERPEGSVSTLKIQRTQQEDSAVYLCASSLGVEAFFGQGTRLTVV.